The source of this TCR beta chain is a study of human T cells and chemical hapten exposure. Study-wide background: Readings were taken at 6 days from patch tests that had applied 0.01% DPC to the upper back.

Time point denoted: patch test 1, 2 weeks after DPC sensitization. Treatment denoted: therapeutic diphenylcyclopropenone sensitization with weekly scalp DPC. CDR3 size: 15 residues. Germline values: CDR1 MDHEN, CDR2 SYDVKM. TCRdb reprocessed the RACE reads via MiXCR and lists one record per CDR3 protein. The table lists under 130,000 distinct CDR3 sequences, roughly 11% of them singletons. A word on this clonotype: With a much larger clone just one base away, this may be a read error.

The V and J genes are TRBV28 and TRBJ2-1, with 7 bases that match TRBD2. The specimen was whole blood, collected in connection with sensitization to the hapten diphenylcyclopropenone (DPC). The TCR sequence derives from a woman in her thirties or forties with alopecia areata. Some clones in this sample may be carry-over from other donors' samples. The CDR3 loop reads CVSSRPGLPINEQFF. The CDR3 DNA sequence: TGTGTCAGCAGCCGTCCGGGACTACCTATCAATGAGCAGTTCTTC.